This T cell receptor (beta chain) was observed in a study of cytomegalovirus exposure and HLA in healthy donors. Whole-study results and caveats: Exclusion as indistinguishable affected some V segments, including TRBV6-2 and TRBV6-3. Reports described diagnosis of cytomegalovirus status by the classifier as highly specific and sensitive.

Details on this clone: The antigen is unknown.

This CDR3 is 15 amino acids long. Trimming took off 9 bases at V and 5 bases at J, with 22 bases between the two ends. The germline V gene has CDR1 MGHDK and CDR2 SYGVNS. PCR employed 60 Vbeta and 13 Jbeta primers. Some clones are missing from TCRdb's copy, which holds only in-frame ones; the method was immunoSEQ multiplex PCR. The sample records 150,000 to 200,000 clones, about 75% being singletons. The sequenced sample consisted of PBMCs. This receptor was obtained from a male donor in good health and CMV-seropositive. The chain links TRBV25-1 to TRBJ2-5; D is possibly TRBD2 (5 bases). The CDR3: CASQTPGVVGETQYF. In DNA, the CDR3 is TGTGCCAGTCAAACTCCCGGGGTAGTTGGGGAGACCCAGTACTTC.